Included here is one TCR beta chain sequence, with context. The antigen is unknown. Per germline, CDR1 GTSNPN and CDR2 SVGIG (reference sequence). Trimming cost V 0 bases and J 4 bases, with 12 bases left between them. CDR3 length: 15 amino acids. The record originates from a study of T cell responses to AZD1222 COVID-19 vaccine. Overall study findings and caveats: Repertoires were sampled only after the peak T cell response. Increases in Spike-specific TCR breadth and depth were seen after two AZD1222 doses.

TCRdb's table, derived via immunoSEQ multiplex PCR, lists solely in-frame clones and lacks some. Of approximately 110,000 clones in the sample, 70% to 90% were seen once. The source of this sequence is an adult who received the AZD1222 COVID-19 vaccine. Sample: peripheral blood, taken 28 days after the second AZD1222 dose. J is TRBJ2-2 and V is TRBV30; no clear D. The CDR3 DNA reads as TGTGCCTGGAGTGTACAAGCCAAAGGCACCGGGGAGCTGTTTTTT. This codes for CAWSVQAKGTGELFF.